A selection of T cell receptor beta chains follows, all from one sample in a study of control samples from healthy donors and cancer patients. Assay: immunoSEQ multiplex PCR; the TCRdb copy retains only in-frame clones and omits some. The top ten hold around 13% of the sample, which has 100,000 or so clones, 83% seen once. What was sequenced was blood. The receptors were gathered from a woman aged 45-59 years in good health. The CDR3 runs from the conserved cysteine through the conserved F or W. Fields, in order: V gene, CDR3 length, J gene, clone size, D gene, CDR3 protein, CDR3 DNA. D genes are given only for firm matches. For some rows the clone size is stated as once, few or many, or as a class when expanded; others skip it.

TRBV20-1	16	TRBJ1-6	NA	TRBD1	CSASIVPTGRNSPLHF	TGCAGTGCTAGTATAGTTCCGACAGGGAGAAATTCACCCCTCCACTTT
TRBV4-3	13	TRBJ2-4	NA	NA	CASSHRTANIQYF	TGCGCCAGCAGCCACAGGACAGCAAACATTCAGTACTTC
TRBV12-5	12	TRBJ1-2	NA	NA	CASGLENYGYTF	TGTGCTAGTGGTTTGGAGAACTATGGCTACACCTTC
TRBV5-4	15	TRBJ2-2	NA	NA	CASSRIQGGDGELFF	TGTGCCAGCAGCCGTATTCAGGGGGGCGACGGGGAGCTGTTTTTT
TRBV6-5	14	TRBJ2-7	NA	NA	CASRTSNGAYEQYF	TGTGCCAGCAGAACCTCTAACGGCGCCTACGAGCAGTACTTC
TRBV21-1	16	TRBJ1-4	once	NA	CASRGQLHATNEKLFF	TGTGCCAGCCGAGGCCAGCTGCATGCAACTAATGAAAAACTGTTTTTT
TRBV2	15	TRBJ1-5	NA	NA	CASSEARGAGQPQHF	TGTGCCAGCAGTGAAGCGCGGGGTGCGGGTCAGCCCCAGCATTTT
TRBV27	15	TRBJ2-1	NA	TRBD2	CASSGTSGRYNEQFF	TGTGCTAGCAGCGGGACTAGCGGGAGGTACAATGAGCAGTTCTTC
TRBV9	13	TRBJ1-2	NA	TRBD1	CASSFGTVYGYTF	TGTGCCAGCAGCTTCGGGACAGTCTATGGCTACACCTTC
TRBV11-2	15	TRBJ1-1	NA	NA	CASSSLQGPGTEAFF	TGTGCCAGCAGCTCTCTTCAGGGGCCGGGCACTGAAGCTTTCTTT
TRBV19	15	TRBJ2-6	NA	NA	CASTISNSGANVLTF	TGTGCCAGTACAATATCGAACTCTGGGGCCAACGTCCTGACTTTC
TRBV5-1	16	TRBJ2-3	NA	TRBD2	CASTSGGGTKSGTQYF	TGCGCCAGCACTTCGGGCGGGGGGACAAAATCGGGTACGCAGTATTTT
TRBV27	14	TRBJ1-4	NA	TRBD1	CASSWAGGEEKLFF	TGTGCCAGCAGTTGGGCAGGGGGGGAAGAAAAACTGTTTTTT
TRBV27	15	TRBJ2-7	NA	TRBD2	CASSFSGKSSYEQYF	TGTGCCAGCAGTTTCAGCGGGAAGAGCTCCTACGAGCAGTACTTC
TRBV6-5	14	TRBJ2-7	once	TRBD2	CASSRIAGRPEQYF	TGTGCCAGCAGTCGTATAGCGGGGCGGCCCGAGCAGTACTTC
TRBV28	14	TRBJ1-1	once	NA	CASSFEGRGTEAFF	TGTGCCAGCAGTTTCGAGGGTAGAGGCACTGAAGCTTTCTTT
TRBV30	14	TRBJ2-3	NA	NA	CAWSVRDGTDTQYF	TGTGCCTGGAGTGTACGTGACGGCACAGATACGCAGTATTTT
TRBV5-1	14	TRBJ1-2	NA	TRBD1	CASSLGDSNYGYTF	TGCGCCAGCAGCTTGGGGGACAGTAACTATGGCTACACCTTC
TRBV29-1	14	TRBJ2-5	NA	NA	CSARARVGQETQYF	TGCAGCGCAAGGGCCAGGGTCGGGCAAGAGACCCAGTACTTC
TRBV29-1	12	TRBJ1-1	NA	NA	CSETVLNTEAFF	TGCAGCGAAACCGTATTGAACACTGAAGCTTTCTTT
TRBV2	15	TRBJ2-7	many	TRBD2	CASQLFTGGSYEQYF	TGTGCCAGCCAGCTTTTTACGGGGGGCTCCTACGAGCAGTACTTC
TRBV5-5	18	TRBJ1-2	NA	TRBD1	CASSSLYRDRVSNYGYTF	TGTGCCAGCAGCTCCCTTTACCGGGACAGGGTATCAAACTATGGCTACACCTTC
TRBV2	15	TRBJ2-3	NA	NA	CASSALASPTDTQYF	TGTGCCAGCAGTGCTCTAGCGTCCCCCACAGATACGCAGTATTTT
TRBV27	14	TRBJ2-7	NA	TRBD2	CASSPLAGSYEQYF	TGTGCCAGCAGCCCATTAGCGGGATCGTACGAGCAGTACTTC
TRBV7-9	12	TRBJ2-3	NA	NA	CASSTSTDTQYF	TGTGCCAGCAGCACGAGCACAGATACGCAGTATTTT
TRBV7-8	16	TRBJ1-6	NA	TRBD1	CASSLVGGGHNSPLHF	TGTGCCAGCAGCTTAGTGGGAGGGGGCCATAATTCACCCCTCCACTTT
TRBV29-1	15	TRBJ2-7	NA	NA	CSVEGGTDEIYEQYF	TGCAGCGTTGAAGGCGGGACAGACGAGATCTACGAGCAGTACTTC
TRBV5-6	14	TRBJ1-2	NA	NA	CASSPWGANYGYTF	TGTGCCAGCAGTCCCTGGGGGGCGAACTATGGCTACACCTTC